This TCR beta chain was sequenced in a study of blood T cell repertoires in COVID-19. The wider study: COVID-19 samples collected from the United States, Italy and Spain covered acute and convalescent phases. T cells, B-cell-depleted T cells, or PBMCs provided the cDNA or gDNA that served as material.

Authors' processing steps: Cell counts per sample came from amplifying reference gene primers. Assay used: immunoSEQ multiplex PCR; TCRdb lists only in-frame clones, some missing. V and J calls and clone size are as listed in that table; D and trimming were resolved from the DNA. The sample holds 110,000 to 150,000 clones, roughly 90% seen once. CDR3 length: 15 amino acids. Trimming took off 0 bases at V and 5 bases at J, with 14 bases between the two ends. The germline CDR1 and CDR2 sequences are LNHNV and YYDKDF (reference sequence). The source of this sequence is a man aged 50-60 years with active or convalescent COVID-19. The sequenced material came from peripheral blood. The genes are TRBV15 and TRBJ2-7, with D possibly matching TRBD2 (6 bases). CDR3 nucleotide sequence: TGTGCCACCAGCAGAGATCTAGCGAGAAAGAACGAGCAGTACTTC. It translates to CATSRDLARKNEQYF.